This entry lists 22 T cell receptor beta chains sequenced from one sample in a study of CD8 T cells in ankylosing spondylitis. TCRdb re-called the 5' RACE reads through MiXCR, storing one row per CDR3 protein. The sample has 470,000 or so distinct CDR3 sequences, 26% seen once. Study-level findings and limits: One TCR beta motif, made up of several highly homologous variants, appeared characteristic of ankylosing spondylitis blood.

No antigen has been assigned to these receptors. The sequenced material came from blood, either unsorted or a sorted T cell fraction (not recorded which). The receptors were sampled from a male donor with ankylosing spondylitis.

The genes are TRBV11-3 and TRBJ1-4, with TRBD1 matching over 9 bases. Unmatched junction bases numbered 2, after V lost 1 base and J lost 5 bases. This CDR3 spans 15 amino acids. CDR1 SGHNT and CDR2 YENEEA come from the germline V gene. The CDR3 reads CASSLGGQGNEKLFF. The CDR3 DNA reads TGTGCCAGCAGCTTAGGTGGACAGGGGAATGAAAAACTGTTTTTT.

The chain employs TRBV20-1 and TRBJ2-3, with 10 bases lining up with TRBD2. The CDR3 consists of 16 residues. Germline values: CDR1 DFQATT, CDR2 SNEGSKA (reference sequence). Trimming cost V 1 base and J 2 bases; bases outside gene matches: 6. CDR3 sequence reads: CSARVGTSDPTDTQYF. CDR3 DNA sequence: TGCAGTGCTAGAGTAGGGACTAGCGACCCCACAGATACGCAGTATTTT.

This clonotype turned up a few times. V and J are TRBV3-1 and TRBJ2-1; possible D gene TRBD2, 6 bases. The CDR3 is made up of 15 amino acids. CDR1 is LGHDT and CDR2 is YNNKEL in the germline V gene (reference sequence). Trimming removed 0 bases from V and 12 bases from J, with 18 bases in between. CDR3 sequence: CASSQDAGGTRGQFF. The CDR3 nucleotides read TGTGCCAGCAGCCAAGATGCTGGAGGGACGCGTGGGCAGTTCTTC.

Written as DNA, the CDR3 is TGCGCCAGCAGCCCGGGACTACGAACCAGCACAGATACGCAGTATTTT. As protein: CASSPGLRTSTDTQYF. The chain couples TRBV5-1 to TRBJ2-3; 7 bases are a match to TRBD2. Germline-derived CDR1 and CDR2 are SGHRS and YFSETQ. With V trimmed by 4 bases and J by 0 bases, 8 bases remained unmatched. The CDR3 length is 16 residues. Full variable domain (missing parts from reference TRBV5-1 and TRBJ2-3): KAGVTQTPRYLIKTRGQQVTLSCSPISGHRSVSWYQQTPGQGLQFLFEYFSETQRNKGNFPGRFSGRQFSNSRSEMNVSTLELGDSALYLCASSPGLRTSTDTQYFGPGTRLTVL.

This clonotype was counted a few times. V is TRBV6-1 and J is TRBJ2-5; D gene ambiguous. This CDR3 has 12 amino acids. CDR1 is MNHNS and CDR2 is SASEGT in the germline V gene. Trimming removed 2 bases at V and 3 bases at J, with 4 bases between. Here the CDR3 DNA reads TGTGCCAGCAGTGAACTAGAAGAGACCCAGTACTTC. Protein product: CASSELEETQYF.

The rearrangement links TRBV6-5 to TRBJ2-5; TRBD2 matches 9 bases. Germline lookup yields CDR1 MNHEY and CDR2 SVGAGI. The V and J ends lost 0 bases and 3 bases, in that order; junction bases with no gene match: 2. This CDR3 has 15 amino acids. CDR3 residues: CASSYSRLAEETQYF. The CDR3 DNA reads TGTGCCAGCAGTTACTCGAGACTAGCGGAAGAGACCCAGTACTTC.

This rearrangement joins TRBV3-1 to TRBJ1-2, with a tentative D call TRBD1 (6 bases). The germline gives CDR1 LGHDT, CDR2 YNNKEL (reference sequence). V lost 0 bases, J lost 1 base, and 9 bases lay in between. The CDR3 runs 15 residues. The CDR3 nucleotides are TGTGCCAGCAGCCAAGATCGGGACAATAACTATGGCTACACCTTC. The encoded protein is CASSQDRDNNYGYTF.

V and J are TRBV18 and TRBJ2-7; D might be TRBD1 (5 bases). Per germline, CDR1 KGHSH and CDR2 LQKENI. Trimming stripped 2 bases from V and 3 bases from J, with 8 bases between. The CDR3 has 13 amino acids. CDR3 protein: CASSPGQDYEQYV. CDR3 in DNA: TGTGCCAGCTCACCAGGACAAGACTACGAGCAGTACGTC.

The J gene is TRBJ1-1, the V gene TRBV29-1, with D unclear. The CDR3 totals 15 residues. Germline CDR1 and CDR2: SQVTM and ANQGSEA. Trimming left V 4 bases short and J 0 bases short, with 15 bases between. The chain's CDR3 is CSVGSGWGMNTEAFF. The DNA of the CDR3 is TGCAGCGTTGGGTCAGGTTGGGGAATGAACACTGAAGCTTTCTTT.

The chain links TRBV28 to TRBJ2-1; 15 nucleotides match TRBD2. Trimming removed 8 bases from V and 7 bases from J; junction bases left unmatched: 15. The CDR3 contains 18 residues. Per germline, CDR1 MDHEN and CDR2 SYDVKM. The CDR3 DNA reads as TGTGCCAGCCCCCCGGGACTAGCGGGAGGTCATGTGGGGAATGAGCAGTTCTTC. Amino acid sequence: CASPPGLAGGHVGNEQFF. Variable domain in full (rest from reference TRBV28 and TRBJ2-1): DVKVTQSSRYLVKRTGEKVFLECVQDMDHENMFWYRQDPGLGLRLIYFSYDVKMKEKGDIPEGYSVSREKKERFSLILESASTNQTSMYLCASPPGLAGGHVGNEQFFGPGTRLTVL.

This clonotype was recorded a few times. The CDR3 sequence: CASSFGDRGSSPLHF. DNA of the CDR3: TGCGCCAGCAGCTTCGGGGACAGGGGGTCCTCACCCCTCCACTTT. The rearrangement uses TRBV5-1 and TRBJ1-6; 11 positions match TRBD1. Germline values: CDR1 SGHRS, CDR2 YFSETQ. The CDR3 sequence is 15 residues long. The V gene end was trimmed by 2 bases and the J gene end by 10 bases; junction bases not matched to a gene: 5.

This clonotype was picked up a small number of times. This chain joins TRBV5-1 and TRBJ1-1; D not certain. Per germline, CDR1 SGHRS and CDR2 YFSETQ. V dropped 2 bases and J dropped 3 bases, with 11 bases sitting between them. The CDR3 totals 14 residues. CDR3 region: CASSFASSDTEAFF. For the CDR3, the DNA is TGCGCCAGCAGCTTCGCCAGCTCGGACACTGAAGCTTTCTTT. The full variable domain, in which reference TRBV5-1 and TRBJ1-1 provide the parts outside the CDR3, is KAGVTQTPRYLIKTRGQQVTLSCSPISGHRSVSWYQQTPGQGLQFLFEYFSETQRNKGNFPGRFSGRQFSNSRSEMNVSTLELGDSALYLCASSFASSDTEAFFGQGTRLTVV.

The count of this clonotype is one. The chain is built from TRBV7-9 and TRBJ1-1; D is possibly TRBD1 (6 bases). CDR1 and CDR2 from the germline V gene are SEHNR and FQNEAQ (reference sequence). V dropped 5 bases and J dropped 3 bases, with 13 bases sitting between them. CDR3 length: 14 amino acids. CDR3 region: CASSRQARDTEAFF. CDR3 bases: TGTGCCAGCAGCCGACAGGCCCGGGACACTGAAGCTTTCTTT. The full variable domain, rest sourced from reference TRBV7-9 and TRBJ1-1, is DTGVSQNPRHKITKRGQNVTFRCDPISEHNRLYWYRQTLGQGPEFLTYFQNEAQLEKSRLLSDRFSAERPKGSFSTLEIQRTEQGDSAMYLCASSRQARDTEAFFGQGTRLTVV.

In this sample, this clonotype turned up a few times. The V gene is TRBV11-2, the J gene TRBJ2-7, with D possibly being TRBD1 or TRBD2 (5 bases each). Germline assignment: CDR1 SGHAT and CDR2 FQNNGV. The CDR3 extends over 15 amino acids. V lost 2 bases and J lost 2, with 13 bases in between. CDR3 in DNA: TGTGCCAGCAGCTTATCTTGGGGACCCGCCTACGAGCAGTACGTC. It codes for CASSLSWGPAYEQYV.

The chain recombines TRBV15 with TRBJ1-1; the D gene is possibly TRBD1 (6 bases). Between the trimmed V and J ends, which lost 6 bases and 10 bases, there was a span of 18 bases. The CDR3 has 13 residues. Germline loops: CDR1 LNHNV, CDR2 YYDKDF (reference sequence). CDR3 region: CATRNDRSSIAFF. CDR3 DNA: TGTGCCACCAGGAACGACAGGAGCAGTATAGCTTTCTTT.

The genes are TRBV5-1 and TRBJ2-1; D not certain. The germline V gene has CDR1 SGHRS and CDR2 YFSETQ. The V and J ends lost 4 bases and 1 base respectively, with 9 bases between them. This CDR3 comprises 14 residues. The DNA for the CDR3 is TGCGCCAGCAGCCTCTTCAGGTCCTACAATGAGCAGTTCTTC. This gives the protein CASSLFRSYNEQFF.

The J gene is TRBJ2-1, the V gene TRBV12-3 or TRBV12-4; 7 bases match TRBD2. The CDR3 is 13 amino acids. The V and J ends lost 7 bases and 11 bases, in that order; junction bases with no gene match: 11. As DNA, the CDR3 is TGTGCCAGCACATTAGGATTAGGGACTAAGCAGTTCTTC. This encodes CASTLGLGTKQFF.

The V call is TRBV30, the J call TRBJ1-2; D not certain. CDR1 and CDR2 from the germline V gene are GTSNPN and SVGIG (reference sequence). V was shortened by 4 bases and J by 0 bases, with 9 bases between the two germline ends. The CDR3 runs to 13 residues. The CDR3 region is CAWTWTANYGYTF. Written as DNA, the CDR3 is TGTGCCTGGACCTGGACGGCTAACTATGGCTACACCTTC.

The CDR3 protein is CASSVFDRGGSYEQYF. The DNA of the CDR3 is TGTGCCAGCAGCGTTTTCGACCGAGGTGGGTCCTACGAGCAGTACTTC. This chain connects TRBV9 to TRBJ2-7, with D unresolved. The CDR3 loop spans 16 amino acids. Deletions cut 2 bases from V and 1 base from J, with 16 bases between. Germline-derived CDR1 and CDR2 are SGDLS and YYNGEE.

The gene calls are TRBV25-1 and TRBJ1-1; no clear D gene. This CDR3 is built from 15 residues. Germline assignment: CDR1 MGHDK and CDR2 SYGVNS. Between the trimmed V and J ends, which lost 8 bases and 8 bases, there was a span of 24 bases. The CDR3 loop reads CASRPGDYDLSEAFF. CDR3 DNA: TGTGCCAGCCGTCCAGGTGACTATGATTTGAGCGAAGCTTTCTTT.

The V gene is TRBV10-2, the J gene TRBJ1-1, with D possibly TRBD1 on 5 matching bases. The germline gives CDR1 WSHSY, CDR2 SAAADI. This CDR3 has 14 residues. V lost 2 bases to trimming and J lost 1 base, with 8 bases between them. DNA for the CDR3: TGCGCCAGCAGTGAGCAGGGCTCGAACACTGAAGCTTTCTTT. Its protein product is CASSEQGSNTEAFF.

This clonotype was detected ten times or more. The rearrangement links TRBV29-1 to TRBJ1-1; 8 bases are shared with TRBD1. Germline V lookup: CDR1 SQVTM, CDR2 ANQGSEA. The junction had 2 bases not matched to a gene; V was cut back by 7 bases and J by 4 bases. This CDR3 has 11 residues. In nucleotides, the CDR3 is TGCAGCGCCGGACAGGGCACTGAAGCTTTCTTT. Translation gives CSAGQGTEAFF.